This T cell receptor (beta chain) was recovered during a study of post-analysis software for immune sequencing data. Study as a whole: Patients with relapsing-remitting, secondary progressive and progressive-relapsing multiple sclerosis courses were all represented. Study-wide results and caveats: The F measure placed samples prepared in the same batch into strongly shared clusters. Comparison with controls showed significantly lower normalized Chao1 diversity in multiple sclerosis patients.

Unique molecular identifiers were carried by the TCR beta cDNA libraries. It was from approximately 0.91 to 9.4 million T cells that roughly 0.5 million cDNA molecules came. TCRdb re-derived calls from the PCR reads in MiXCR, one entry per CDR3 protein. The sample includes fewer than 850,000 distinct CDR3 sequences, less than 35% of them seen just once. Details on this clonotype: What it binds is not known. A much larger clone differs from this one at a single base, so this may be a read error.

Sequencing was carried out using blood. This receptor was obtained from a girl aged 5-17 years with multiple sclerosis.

CDR3 DNA: TGCAGTGCCCGACGCCGGCTGGCCAAAAACATTCAGTACTTC. Translated, it gives CSARRRLAKNIQYF. The chain is built from TRBV20-1 and TRBJ2-4; no firm D call. The CDR3 is 14 residues long. Germline CDR1 and CDR2: DFQATT and SNEGSKA (reference sequence). With 6 bases removed from V and 1 base from J, the gap between germline ends came to 13 bases.